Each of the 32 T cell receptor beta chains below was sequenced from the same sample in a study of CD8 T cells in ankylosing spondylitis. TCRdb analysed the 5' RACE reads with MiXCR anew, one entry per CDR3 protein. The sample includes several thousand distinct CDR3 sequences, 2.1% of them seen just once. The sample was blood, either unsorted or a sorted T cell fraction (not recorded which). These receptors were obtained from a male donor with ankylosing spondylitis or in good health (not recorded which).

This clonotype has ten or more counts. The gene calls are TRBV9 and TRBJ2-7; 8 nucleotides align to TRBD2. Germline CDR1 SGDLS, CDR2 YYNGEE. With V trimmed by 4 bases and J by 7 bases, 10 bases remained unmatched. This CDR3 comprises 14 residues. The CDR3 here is CASSPGRGSVEQYF. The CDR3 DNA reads TGTGCCAGCAGCCCCGGGAGGGGTTCGGTTGAGCAGTACTTC.

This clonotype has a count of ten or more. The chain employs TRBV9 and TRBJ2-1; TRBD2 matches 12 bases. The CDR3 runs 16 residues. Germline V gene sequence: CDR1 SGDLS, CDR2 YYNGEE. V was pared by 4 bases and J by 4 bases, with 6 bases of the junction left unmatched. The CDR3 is CASSTWTSGEYNEQFF. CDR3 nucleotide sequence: TGTGCCAGCAGCACTTGGACTAGCGGGGAGTACAATGAGCAGTTCTTC. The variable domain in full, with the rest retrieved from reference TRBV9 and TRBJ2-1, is DSGVTQTPKHLITATGQRVTLRCSPRSGDLSVYWYQQSLDQGLQFLIQYYNGEERAKGNILERFSAQQFPDLHSELNLSSLELGDSALYFCASSTWTSGEYNEQFFGPGTRLTVL.

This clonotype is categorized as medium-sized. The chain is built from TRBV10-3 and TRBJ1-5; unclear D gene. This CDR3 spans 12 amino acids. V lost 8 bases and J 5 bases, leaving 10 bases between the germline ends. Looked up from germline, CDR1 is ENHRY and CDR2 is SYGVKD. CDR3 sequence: CAILSAYQPQHF. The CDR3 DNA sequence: TGTGCCATCTTGTCAGCCTATCAGCCCCAGCATTTT.

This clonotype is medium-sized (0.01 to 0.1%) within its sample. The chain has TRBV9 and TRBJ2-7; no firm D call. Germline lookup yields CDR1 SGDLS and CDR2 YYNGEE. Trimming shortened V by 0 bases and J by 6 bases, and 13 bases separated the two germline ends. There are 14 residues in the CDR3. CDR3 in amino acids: CASSVGVGRTEQYF. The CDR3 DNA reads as TGTGCCAGCAGCGTAGGGGTTGGGCGGACCGAGCAGTACTTC.

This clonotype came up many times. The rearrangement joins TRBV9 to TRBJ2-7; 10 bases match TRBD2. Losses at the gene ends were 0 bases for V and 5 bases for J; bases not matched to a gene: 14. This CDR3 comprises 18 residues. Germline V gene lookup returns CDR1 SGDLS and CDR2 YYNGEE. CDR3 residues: CASSVEWMGASGSHEQYF. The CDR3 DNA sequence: TGTGCCAGCAGCGTAGAATGGATGGGGGCTAGCGGGAGCCACGAGCAGTACTTC.

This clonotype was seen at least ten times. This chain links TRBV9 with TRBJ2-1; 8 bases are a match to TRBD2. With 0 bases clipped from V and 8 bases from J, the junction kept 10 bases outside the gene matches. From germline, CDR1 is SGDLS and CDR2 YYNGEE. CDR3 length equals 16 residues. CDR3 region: CASSVGTSGSTDEQFF. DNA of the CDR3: TGTGCCAGCAGCGTAGGAACCAGCGGGAGTACGGATGAGCAGTTCTTC.

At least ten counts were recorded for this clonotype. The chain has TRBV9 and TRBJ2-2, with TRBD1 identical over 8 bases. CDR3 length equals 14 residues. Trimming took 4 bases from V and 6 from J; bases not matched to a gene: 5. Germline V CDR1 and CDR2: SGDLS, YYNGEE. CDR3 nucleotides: TGTGCCAGCAGCTCCGGACAGGGCGCCGGGGAGCTGTTTTTT. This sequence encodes CASSSGQGAGELFF.

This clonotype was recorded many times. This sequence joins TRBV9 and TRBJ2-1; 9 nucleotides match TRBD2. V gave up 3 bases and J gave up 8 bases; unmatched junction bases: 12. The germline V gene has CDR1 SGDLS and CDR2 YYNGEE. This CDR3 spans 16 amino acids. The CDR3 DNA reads TGTGCCAGCAGCGCTTACACTAGCGGGTTAGGCGATGAGCAGTTCTTC. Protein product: CASSAYTSGLGDEQFF.

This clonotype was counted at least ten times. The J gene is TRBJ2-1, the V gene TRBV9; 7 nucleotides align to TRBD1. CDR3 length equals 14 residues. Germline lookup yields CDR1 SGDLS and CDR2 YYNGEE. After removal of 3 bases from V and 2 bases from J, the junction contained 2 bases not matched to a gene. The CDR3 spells CASSEGAAYNEQFF. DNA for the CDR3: TGTGCCAGCAGCGAGGGGGCCGCCTACAATGAGCAGTTCTTC.

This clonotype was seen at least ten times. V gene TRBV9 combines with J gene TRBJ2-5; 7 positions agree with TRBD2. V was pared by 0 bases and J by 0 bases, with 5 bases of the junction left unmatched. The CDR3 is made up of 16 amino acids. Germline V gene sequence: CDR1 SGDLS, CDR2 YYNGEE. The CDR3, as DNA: TGTGCCAGCAGCGTAGGGACGGGAGGAAACCAAGAGACCCAGTACTTC. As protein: CASSVGTGGNQETQYF.

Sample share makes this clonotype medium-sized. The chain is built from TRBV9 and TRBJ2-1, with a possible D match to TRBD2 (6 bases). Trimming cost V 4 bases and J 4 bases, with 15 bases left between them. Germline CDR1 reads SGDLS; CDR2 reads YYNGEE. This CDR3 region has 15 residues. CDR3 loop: CASSPEGGSYNEQFF. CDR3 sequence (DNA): TGTGCCAGCAGCCCGGAGGGCGGGTCATACAATGAGCAGTTCTTC.

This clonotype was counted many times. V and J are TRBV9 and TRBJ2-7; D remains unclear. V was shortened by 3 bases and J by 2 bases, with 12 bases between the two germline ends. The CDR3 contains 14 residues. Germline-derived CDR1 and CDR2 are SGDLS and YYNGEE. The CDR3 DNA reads TGTGCCAGCAGCGCCGTAGAAATTCCCTACGAGCAGTACTTC. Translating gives CASSAVEIPYEQYF.

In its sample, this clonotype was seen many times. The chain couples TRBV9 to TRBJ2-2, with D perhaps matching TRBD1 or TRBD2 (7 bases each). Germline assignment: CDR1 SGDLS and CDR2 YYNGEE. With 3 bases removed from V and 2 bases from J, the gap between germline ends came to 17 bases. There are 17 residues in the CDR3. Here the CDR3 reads CASSEGAGDINTGELFF. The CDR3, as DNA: TGTGCCAGCAGCGAGGGGGCGGGAGATATAAACACCGGGGAGCTGTTTTTT. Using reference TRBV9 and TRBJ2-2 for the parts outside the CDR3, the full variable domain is DSGVTQTPKHLITATGQRVTLRCSPRSGDLSVYWYQQSLDQGLQFLIQYYNGEERAKGNILERFSAQQFPDLHSELNLSSLELGDSALYFCASSEGAGDINTGELFFGEGSRLTVL.

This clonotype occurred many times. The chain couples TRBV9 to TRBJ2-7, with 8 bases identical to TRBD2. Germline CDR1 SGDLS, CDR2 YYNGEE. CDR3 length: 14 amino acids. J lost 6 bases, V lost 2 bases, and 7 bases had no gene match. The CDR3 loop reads CASSVGTRLGEQYF. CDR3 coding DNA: TGTGCCAGCAGCGTCGGGACTAGACTTGGCGAGCAGTACTTC.

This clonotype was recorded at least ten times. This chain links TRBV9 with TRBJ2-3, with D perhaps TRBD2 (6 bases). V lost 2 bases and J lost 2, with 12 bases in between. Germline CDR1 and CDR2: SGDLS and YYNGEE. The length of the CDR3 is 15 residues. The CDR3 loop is CASSVDGGNTDTQYF. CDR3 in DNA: TGTGCCAGCAGCGTTGATGGCGGGAACACAGATACGCAGTATTTT.

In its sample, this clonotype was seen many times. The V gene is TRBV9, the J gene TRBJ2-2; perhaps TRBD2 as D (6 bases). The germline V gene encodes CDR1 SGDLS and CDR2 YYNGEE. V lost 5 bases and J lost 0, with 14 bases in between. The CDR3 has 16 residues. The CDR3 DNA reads TGTGCCAGCAGTCCCATCGCGGGAACGAACACCGGGGAGCTGTTTTTT. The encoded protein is CASSPIAGTNTGELFF.

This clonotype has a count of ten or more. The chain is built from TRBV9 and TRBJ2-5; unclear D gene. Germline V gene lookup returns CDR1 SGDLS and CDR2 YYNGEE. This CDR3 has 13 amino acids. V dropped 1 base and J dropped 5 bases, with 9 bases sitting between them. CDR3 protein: CASSVTGTETQYF. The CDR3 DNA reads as TGTGCCAGCAGCGTAACGGGTACTGAGACCCAGTACTTC.

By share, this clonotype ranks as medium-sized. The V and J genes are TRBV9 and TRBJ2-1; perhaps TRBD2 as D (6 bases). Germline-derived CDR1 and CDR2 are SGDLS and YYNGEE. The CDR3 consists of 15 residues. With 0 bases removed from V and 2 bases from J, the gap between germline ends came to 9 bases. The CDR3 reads CASSVAGEAYNEQFF. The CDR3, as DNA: TGTGCCAGCAGCGTAGCGGGAGAGGCCTACAATGAGCAGTTCTTC. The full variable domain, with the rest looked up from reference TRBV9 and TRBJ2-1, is DSGVTQTPKHLITATGQRVTLRCSPRSGDLSVYWYQQSLDQGLQFLIQYYNGEERAKGNILERFSAQQFPDLHSELNLSSLELGDSALYFCASSVAGEAYNEQFFGPGTRLTVL.

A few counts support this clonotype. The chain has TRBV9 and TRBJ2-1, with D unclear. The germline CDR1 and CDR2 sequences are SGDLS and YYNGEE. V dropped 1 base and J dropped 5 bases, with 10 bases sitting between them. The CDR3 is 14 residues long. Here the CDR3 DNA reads TGTGCCAGCAGCGTACTGTTTCGGGACAATGAGCAGTTCTTC. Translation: CASSVLFRDNEQFF.

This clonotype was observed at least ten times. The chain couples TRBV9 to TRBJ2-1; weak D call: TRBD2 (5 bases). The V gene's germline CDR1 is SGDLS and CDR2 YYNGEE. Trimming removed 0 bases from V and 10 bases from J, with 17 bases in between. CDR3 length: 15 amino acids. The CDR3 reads CASSVAASTALEQFF. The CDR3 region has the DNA TGTGCCAGCAGCGTAGCTGCTAGCACCGCTTTGGAGCAGTTCTTC.

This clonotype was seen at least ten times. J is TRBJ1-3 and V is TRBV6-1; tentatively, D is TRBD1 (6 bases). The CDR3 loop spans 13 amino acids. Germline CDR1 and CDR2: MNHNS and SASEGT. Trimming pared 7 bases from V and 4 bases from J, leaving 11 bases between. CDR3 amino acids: CASKPGGGNTIYF. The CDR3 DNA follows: TGTGCCAGCAAACCGGGGGGCGGAAACACCATATATTTT.

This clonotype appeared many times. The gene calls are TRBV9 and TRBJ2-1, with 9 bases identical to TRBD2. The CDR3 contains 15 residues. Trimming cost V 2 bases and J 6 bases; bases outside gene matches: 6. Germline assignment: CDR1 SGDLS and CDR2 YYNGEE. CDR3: CASSVAGLASNEQFF. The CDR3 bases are TGTGCCAGCAGCGTCGCGGGACTAGCTTCCAATGAGCAGTTCTTC.

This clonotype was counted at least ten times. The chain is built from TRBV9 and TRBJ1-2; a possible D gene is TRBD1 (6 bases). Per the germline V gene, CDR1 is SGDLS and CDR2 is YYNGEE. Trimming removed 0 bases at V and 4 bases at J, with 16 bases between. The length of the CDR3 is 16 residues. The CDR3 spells CASSVARRGDVYGYTF. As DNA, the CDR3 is TGTGCCAGCAGCGTAGCGAGGAGGGGGGACGTCTATGGCTACACCTTC.

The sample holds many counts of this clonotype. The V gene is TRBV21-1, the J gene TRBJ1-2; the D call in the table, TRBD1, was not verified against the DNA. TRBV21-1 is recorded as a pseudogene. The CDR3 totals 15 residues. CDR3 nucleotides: TGTGCCAGCAGCAAAACCGGGACAGGGAGTTGTGGCTACACCTTC. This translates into CASSKTGTGSCGYTF.

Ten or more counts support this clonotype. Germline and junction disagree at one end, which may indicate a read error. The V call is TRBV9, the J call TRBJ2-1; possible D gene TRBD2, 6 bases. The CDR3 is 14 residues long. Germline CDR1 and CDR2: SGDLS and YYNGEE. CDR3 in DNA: TGTGACAGCAGCGCCAGACTAGTACCCAATGAGCAGTTCTTC. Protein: CDSSARLVPNEQFF. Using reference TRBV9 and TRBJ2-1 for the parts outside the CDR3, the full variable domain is DSGVTQTPKHLITATGQRVTLRCSPRSGDLSVYWYQQSLDQGLQFLIQYYNGEERAKGNILERFSAQQFPDLHSELNLSSLELGDSALYFCDSSARLVPNEQFFGPGTRLTVL.

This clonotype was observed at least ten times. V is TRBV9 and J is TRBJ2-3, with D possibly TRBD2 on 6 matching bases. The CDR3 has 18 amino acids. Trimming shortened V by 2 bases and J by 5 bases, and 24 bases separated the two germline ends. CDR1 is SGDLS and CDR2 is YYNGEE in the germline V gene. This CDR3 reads CASSVGLGSNPARDTQYF. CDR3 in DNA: TGTGCCAGCAGCGTGGGACTCGGATCAAATCCAGCGAGAGATACGCAGTATTTT.

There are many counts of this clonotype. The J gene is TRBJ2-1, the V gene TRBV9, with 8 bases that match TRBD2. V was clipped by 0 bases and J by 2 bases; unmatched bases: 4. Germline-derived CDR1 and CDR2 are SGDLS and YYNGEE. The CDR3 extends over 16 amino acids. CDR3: CASSVAWREAYNEQFF. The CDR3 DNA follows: TGTGCCAGCAGCGTAGCTTGGCGGGAGGCCTACAATGAGCAGTTCTTC.

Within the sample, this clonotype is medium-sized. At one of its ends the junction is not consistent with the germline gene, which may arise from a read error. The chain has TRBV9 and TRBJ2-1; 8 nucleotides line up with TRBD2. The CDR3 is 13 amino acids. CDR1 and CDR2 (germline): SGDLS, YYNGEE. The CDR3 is CASSVALEREPFF. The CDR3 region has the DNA TGTGCCAGCAGCGTAGCTTTGGAGCGGGAGCCGTTCTTC. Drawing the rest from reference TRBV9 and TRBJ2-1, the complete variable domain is DSGVTQTPKHLITATGQRVTLRCSPRSGDLSVYWYQQSLDQGLQFLIQYYNGEERAKGNILERFSAQQFPDLHSELNLSSLELGDSALYFCASSVALEREPFFGPGTRLTVL.

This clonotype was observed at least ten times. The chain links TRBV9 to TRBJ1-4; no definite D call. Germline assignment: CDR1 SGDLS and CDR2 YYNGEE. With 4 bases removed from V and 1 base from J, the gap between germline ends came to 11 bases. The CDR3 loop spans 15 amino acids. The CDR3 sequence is CASSMEGGTNEKLFF. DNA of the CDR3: TGTGCCAGCAGCATGGAGGGAGGAACTAATGAAAAACTGTTTTTT.

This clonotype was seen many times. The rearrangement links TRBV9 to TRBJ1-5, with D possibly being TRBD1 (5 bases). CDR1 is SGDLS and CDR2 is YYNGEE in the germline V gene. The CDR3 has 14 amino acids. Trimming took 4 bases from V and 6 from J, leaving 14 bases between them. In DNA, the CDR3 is TGTGCCAGCAGCTTGGGGCCAGGGAGTCAGCCCCAGCATTTT. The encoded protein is CASSLGPGSQPQHF.

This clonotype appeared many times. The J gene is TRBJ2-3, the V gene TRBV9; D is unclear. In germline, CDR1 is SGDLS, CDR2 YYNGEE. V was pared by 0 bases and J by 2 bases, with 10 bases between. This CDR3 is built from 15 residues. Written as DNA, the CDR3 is TGTGCCAGCAGCGTAGACGGACGGAACACAGATACGCAGTATTTT. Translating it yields CASSVDGRNTDTQYF. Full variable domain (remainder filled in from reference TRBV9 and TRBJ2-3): DSGVTQTPKHLITATGQRVTLRCSPRSGDLSVYWYQQSLDQGLQFLIQYYNGEERAKGNILERFSAQQFPDLHSELNLSSLELGDSALYFCASSVDGRNTDTQYFGPGTRLTVL.

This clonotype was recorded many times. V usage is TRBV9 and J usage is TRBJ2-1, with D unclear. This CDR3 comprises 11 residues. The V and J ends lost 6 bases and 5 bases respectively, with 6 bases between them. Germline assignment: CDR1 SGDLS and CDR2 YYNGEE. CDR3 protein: CASTNNNEQFF. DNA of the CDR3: TGTGCCAGCACCAATAACAATGAGCAGTTCTTC.